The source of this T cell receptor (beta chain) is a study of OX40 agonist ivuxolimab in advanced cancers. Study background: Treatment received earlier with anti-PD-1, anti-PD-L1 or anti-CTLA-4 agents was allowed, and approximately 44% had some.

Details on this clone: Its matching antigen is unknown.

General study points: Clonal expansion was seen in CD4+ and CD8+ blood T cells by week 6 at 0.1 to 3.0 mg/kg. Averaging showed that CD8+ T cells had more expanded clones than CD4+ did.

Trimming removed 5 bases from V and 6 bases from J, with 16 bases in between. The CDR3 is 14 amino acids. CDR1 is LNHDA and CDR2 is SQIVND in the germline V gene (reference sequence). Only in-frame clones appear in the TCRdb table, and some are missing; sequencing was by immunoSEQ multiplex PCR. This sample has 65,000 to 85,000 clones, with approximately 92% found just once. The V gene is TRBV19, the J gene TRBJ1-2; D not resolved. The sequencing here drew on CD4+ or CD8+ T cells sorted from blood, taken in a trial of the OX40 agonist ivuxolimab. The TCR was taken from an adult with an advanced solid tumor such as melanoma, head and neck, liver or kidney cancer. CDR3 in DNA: TGTGCCAGTAGTTCGGGAAGGTTTGGGAATGGCTACACCTTC. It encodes CASSSGRFGNGYTF.